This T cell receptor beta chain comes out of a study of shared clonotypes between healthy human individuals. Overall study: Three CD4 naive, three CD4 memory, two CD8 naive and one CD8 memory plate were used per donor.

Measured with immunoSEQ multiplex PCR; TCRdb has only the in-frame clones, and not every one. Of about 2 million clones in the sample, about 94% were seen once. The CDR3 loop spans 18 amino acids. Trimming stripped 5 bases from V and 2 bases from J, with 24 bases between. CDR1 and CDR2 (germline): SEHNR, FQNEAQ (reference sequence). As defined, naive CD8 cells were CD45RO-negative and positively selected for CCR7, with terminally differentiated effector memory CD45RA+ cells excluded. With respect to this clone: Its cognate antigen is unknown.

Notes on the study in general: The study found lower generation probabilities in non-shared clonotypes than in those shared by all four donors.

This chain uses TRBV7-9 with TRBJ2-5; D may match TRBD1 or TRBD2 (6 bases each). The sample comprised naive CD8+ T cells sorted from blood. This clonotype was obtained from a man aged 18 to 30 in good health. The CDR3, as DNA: TGTGCCAGCAGCCCCCGATGGACGGGGGCGCATATTCAAGAGACCCAGTACTTC. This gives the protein CASSPRWTGAHIQETQYF.